This is a list of T cell receptor beta chains from one sample in a study of T-cell reconstitution after alpha-beta-depleted transplantation in children. TCRdb itself ran the PCR reads through MiXCR, one entry per CDR3 protein. The data show about 360,000 distinct CDR3 sequences, with less than 15% seen just once and approximately 4.2% held by the top ten. The source was PBMCs, collected from the stem cell graft. All receptors come from a human donor who donated a stem cell graft to a child with Fanconi anemia. The CDR3 runs from the conserved cysteine through the conserved F or W. The D gene is left open where the match is weak. For some rows the clone size is stated as once, few or many, or as a class when expanded; others skip it.

v_call,d_call,clone_size,j_call,cdr3_aa,cdr3_nt
TRBV10-2,NA,many,TRBJ2-6,CASSAGLGANVLTF,TGCGCCAGCAGCGCAGGCTTAGGGGCCAACGTCCTGACTTTC
TRBV3-1,NA,few,TRBJ2-3,CASSHYVGGSTDTQYF,TGTGCCAGCAGCCATTATGTGGGGGGAAGCACAGATACGCAGTATTTT
TRBV5-1,TRBD2,many,TRBJ2-1,CASSSGLVGAYNEQFF,TGCGCCAGCAGCTCGGGACTAGTCGGGGCCTACAATGAGCAGTTCTTC
TRBV29-1,NA,NA,TRBJ2-2,CSVVLAHLPNTGELFF,TGCAGCGTTGTCTTAGCGCATCTCCCTAACACCGGGGAGCTGTTTTTT
TRBV2,NA,NA,TRBJ2-1,CASSEWDGTYNEQFF,TGTGCCAGCAGTGAATGGGACGGAACCTACAATGAGCAGTTCTTC
TRBV5-1,NA,NA,TRBJ1-1,CASSATMEGYDEAFF,TGCGCCAGCAGCGCAACCATGGAGGGATACGATGAAGCTTTCTTT
TRBV12-3/TRBV12-4,TRBD1,NA,TRBJ1-1,CASSPRTGVNTEAFF,TGTGCCAGCAGTCCCCGGACAGGCGTGAACACTGAAGCTTTCTTT
TRBV5-1,NA,NA,TRBJ2-1,CASSSEVYTYNEQFF,TGCGCCAGCAGCTCCGAAGTCTATACCTACAATGAGCAGTTCTTC
TRBV7-3,NA,NA,TRBJ1-1,CASSLYAATEAFF,TGTGCCAGCAGCTTATATGCCGCAACTGAAGCTTTCTTT
TRBV12-3/TRBV12-4,NA,few,TRBJ1-1,CASSPLEKGFTEAFF,TGTGCCAGCAGTCCCCTGGAGAAGGGATTCACTGAAGCTTTCTTT
TRBV19,NA,NA,TRBJ1-1,CASSIDDTEAFF,TGTGCCAGTAGTATAGATGACACTGAAGCTTTCTTT
TRBV4-3,NA,NA,TRBJ2-6,CASSQAGGANVLTF,TGCGCCAGCAGCCAAGCAGGTGGGGCCAACGTCCTGACTTTC
TRBV6-5,NA,many,TRBJ1-5,CASSYSPPLVGLGPQHF,TGTGCCAGCAGTTACTCTCCCCCTTTGGTAGGGCTCGGGCCCCAGCATTTT
TRBV5-5,NA,NA,TRBJ2-4,CASSLRDIQYF,TGTGCCAGCAGCTTGAGGGACATTCAGTACTTC
TRBV4-3,TRBD2,NA,TRBJ2-2,CASSPTDGGVSGELFF,TGCGCCAGCAGCCCCACTGATGGGGGGGTTAGCGGGGAGCTGTTTTTT
TRBV18,NA,NA,TRBJ2-5,CASSPTGTSRETQYF,TGTGCCAGCTCACCGACCGGGACGTCGCGGGAGACCCAGTACTTC
TRBV7-9,NA,NA,TRBJ2-3,CASSYYTTDTQYF,TGTGCCAGCAGCTACTACACCACAGATACGCAGTATTTT
TRBV5-1,TRBD2,few,TRBJ2-1,CASSLGLAGGRSPFNEQFF,TGCGCCAGCAGCTTGGGACTAGCGGGGGGTCGTTCCCCATTCAATGAGCAGTTCTTC
TRBV5-6,NA,NA,TRBJ1-6,CASSPYGGTSGSPLHF,TGTGCCAGCAGCCCCTATGGAGGGACATCTGGTTCACCCCTCCACTTT
TRBV12-3/TRBV12-4,NA,few,TRBJ1-1,CASNPGQFLNTEAFF,TGTGCCAGCAACCCCGGCCAGTTCCTGAACACTGAAGCTTTCTTT
TRBV29-1,TRBD1,few,TRBJ2-3,CSVDRGLDTDTQYF,TGCAGCGTCGACAGGGGGCTCGACACAGATACGCAGTATTTT
TRBV6-2/TRBV6-3,NA,many,TRBJ1-5,CASSPSYPGQPQHF,TGTGCCAGCAGCCCCAGCTATCCCGGGCAGCCCCAGCATTTT
TRBV12-3/TRBV12-4,TRBD2,NA,TRBJ2-1,CASSIAGGYGEQFF,TGTGCCAGCAGTATAGCGGGGGGGTATGGGGAGCAGTTCTTC
TRBV20-1,NA,NA,TRBJ1-5,CSAGGGGDSNQPQHF,TGCAGTGCTGGGGGGGGCGGAGATAGCAATCAGCCCCAGCATTTT
TRBV27,TRBD1,NA,TRBJ1-1,CASSPSPTGVNTEAFF,TGTGCCAGCAGTCCATCACCGACAGGGGTGAACACTGAAGCTTTCTTT
TRBV20-1,TRBD1,many,TRBJ2-3,CSAGPGTGGRDTQYF,TGCAGTGCAGGGCCCGGGACAGGGGGCCGAGATACGCAGTATTTT
TRBV7-2,NA,few,TRBJ2-4,CASSWNGGPKNIQYF,TGTGCCAGCAGCTGGAACGGGGGGCCCAAAAACATTCAGTACTTC
TRBV30,TRBD1,NA,TRBJ1-5,CAWQRTGSDQPQHF,TGTGCCTGGCAACGGACAGGGAGCGATCAGCCCCAGCATTTT
TRBV4-2,NA,NA,TRBJ2-1,CASSQEVRDGEQFF,TGTGCCAGCAGCCAAGAGGTCCGGGACGGTGAGCAGTTCTTC
TRBV29-1,TRBD1,many,TRBJ2-2,CSAGTGTGTTGELFF,TGCAGCGCCGGCACCGGGACAGGGACCACCGGGGAGCTGTTTTTT
TRBV27,NA,few,TRBJ2-7,CASSLSQGSYEQYF,TGTGCCAGCAGTTTATCACAGGGCTCCTACGAGCAGTACTTC
TRBV4-1,NA,NA,TRBJ1-5,CASSQEEEGSNQPQHF,TGCGCCAGCAGCCAAGAGGAGGAGGGTAGCAATCAGCCCCAGCATTTT
TRBV7-2,NA,few,TRBJ2-7,CASSLYQGVGEQYF,TGTGCCAGCAGCTTATATCAAGGGGTGGGCGAGCAGTACTTC
TRBV20-1,NA,many,TRBJ1-3,CSAQSQDGRNTIYF,TGCAGTGCTCAGAGCCAGGACGGAAGAAACACCATATATTTT
TRBV14,TRBD1,NA,TRBJ2-1,CASSLPGTGNEQFF,TGTGCCAGCAGCCTCCCCGGGACAGGGAATGAGCAGTTCTTC
TRBV11-2,NA,NA,TRBJ2-2,CASSLVGGPGGELFF,TGTGCCAGCAGCTTAGTCGGGGGCCCGGGCGGGGAGCTGTTTTTT
TRBV13,NA,few,TRBJ2-5,CASSSSHGAGGPGEQETQYF,TGTGCCAGCAGCTCCTCCCACGGGGCTGGTGGACCAGGGGAACAAGAGACCCAGTACTTC
TRBV2,TRBD1,few,TRBJ1-6,CAGGDRGSPLHF,TGTGCCGGGGGGGACAGGGGGTCACCCCTCCACTTT